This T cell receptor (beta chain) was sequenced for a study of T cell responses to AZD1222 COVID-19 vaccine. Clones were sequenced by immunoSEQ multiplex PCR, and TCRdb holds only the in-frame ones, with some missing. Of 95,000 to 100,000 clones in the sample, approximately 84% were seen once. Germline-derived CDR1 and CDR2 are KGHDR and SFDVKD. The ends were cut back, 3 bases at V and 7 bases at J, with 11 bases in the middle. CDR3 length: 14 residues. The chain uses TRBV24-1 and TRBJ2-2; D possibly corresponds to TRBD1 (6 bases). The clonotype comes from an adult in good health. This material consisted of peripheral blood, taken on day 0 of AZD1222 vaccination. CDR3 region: CATSDPNRDGELFF. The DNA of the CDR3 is TGTGCCACCAGTGATCCGAACAGGGACGGGGAGCTGTTTTTT.